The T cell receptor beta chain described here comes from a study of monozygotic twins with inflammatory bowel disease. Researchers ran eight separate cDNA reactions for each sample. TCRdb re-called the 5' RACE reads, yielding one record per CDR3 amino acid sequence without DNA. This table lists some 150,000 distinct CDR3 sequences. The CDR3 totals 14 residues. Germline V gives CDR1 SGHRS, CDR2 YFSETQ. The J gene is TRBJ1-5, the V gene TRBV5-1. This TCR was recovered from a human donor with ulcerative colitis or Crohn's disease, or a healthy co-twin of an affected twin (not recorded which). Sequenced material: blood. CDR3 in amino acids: CASSLGGDNQPQHF.